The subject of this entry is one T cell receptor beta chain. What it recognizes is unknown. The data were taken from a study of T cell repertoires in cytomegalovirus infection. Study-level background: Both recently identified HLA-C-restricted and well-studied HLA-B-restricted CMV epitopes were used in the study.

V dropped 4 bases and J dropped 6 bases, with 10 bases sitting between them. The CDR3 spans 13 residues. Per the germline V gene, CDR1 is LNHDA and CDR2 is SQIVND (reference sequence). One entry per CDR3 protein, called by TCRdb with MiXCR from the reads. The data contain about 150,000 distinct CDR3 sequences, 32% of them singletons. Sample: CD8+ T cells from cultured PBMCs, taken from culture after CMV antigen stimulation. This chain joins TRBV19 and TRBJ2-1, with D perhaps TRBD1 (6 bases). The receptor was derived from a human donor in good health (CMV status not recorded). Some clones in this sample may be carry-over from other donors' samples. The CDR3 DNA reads TGTGCCAGTAGTAAAACAGGGTTCAATGAGCAGTTCTTC. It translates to CASSKTGFNEQFF. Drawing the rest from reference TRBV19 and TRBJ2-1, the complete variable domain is DGGITQSPKYLFRKEGQNVTLSCEQNLNHDAMYWYRQDPGQGLRLIYYSQIVNDFQKGDIAEGYSVSREKKESFPLTVTSAQKNPTAFYLCASSKTGFNEQFFGPGTRLTVL.